This T cell receptor beta chain was identified in a study of blood T cell repertoires in COVID-19. In the study overall: Spain, Italy and the United States supplied samples that represented acute and convalescent COVID-19. In each case, the material was cDNA or gDNA derived from T cells, B-cell-depleted T cells, or PBMCs.

V lost 4 bases to trimming and J lost 2 bases, with 9 bases between them. CDR3 length: 14 amino acids. Germline CDR1 reads MNHNY; CDR2 reads SVGAGI (reference sequence). How the authors handled the data: The assay estimated nucleated cells by amplifying reference gene primers. Using immunoSEQ multiplex PCR, the repertoire was profiled, and TCRdb retains in-frame clones only, with some absent. From that table come the V and J calls and clone size; the DNA was used to work out D and trimming. The table has 150,000 to 200,000 clones, approximately 87% seen once. J is TRBJ1-5 and V is TRBV6-6, with D unresolved. The sequence came from a woman in her sixties or seventies with acute or convalescent COVID-19. The specimen was peripheral blood. The CDR3 loop is CASSFPEGNQPQHF. CDR3 nucleotide sequence: TGTGCCAGCAGTTTCCCGGAGGGCAATCAGCCCCAGCATTTT.